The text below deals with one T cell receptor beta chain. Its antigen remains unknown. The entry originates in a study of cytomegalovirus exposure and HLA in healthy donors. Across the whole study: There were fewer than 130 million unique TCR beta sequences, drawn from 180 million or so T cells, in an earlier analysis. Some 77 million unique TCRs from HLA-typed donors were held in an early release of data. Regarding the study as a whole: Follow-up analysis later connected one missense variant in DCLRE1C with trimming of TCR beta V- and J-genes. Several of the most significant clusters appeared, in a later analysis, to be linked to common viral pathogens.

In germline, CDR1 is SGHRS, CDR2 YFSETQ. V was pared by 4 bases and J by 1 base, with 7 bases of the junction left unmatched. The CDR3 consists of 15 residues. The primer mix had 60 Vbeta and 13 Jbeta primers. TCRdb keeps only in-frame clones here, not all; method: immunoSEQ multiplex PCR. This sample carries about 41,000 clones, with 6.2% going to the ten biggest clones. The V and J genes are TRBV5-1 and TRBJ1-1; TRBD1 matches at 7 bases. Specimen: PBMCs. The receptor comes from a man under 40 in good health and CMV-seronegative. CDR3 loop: CASSGRTGGNTEAFF. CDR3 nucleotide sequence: TGCGCCAGCAGCGGCCGGACAGGCGGGAACACTGAAGCTTTCTTT. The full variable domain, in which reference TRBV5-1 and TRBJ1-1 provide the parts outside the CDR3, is KAGVTQTPRYLIKTRGQQVTLSCSPISGHRSVSWYQQTPGQGLQFLFEYFSETQRNKGNFPGRFSGRQFSNSRSEMNVSTLELGDSALYLCASSGRTGGNTEAFFGQGTRLTVV.